This T cell receptor (beta chain) was retrieved from a study of T cell responses to AZD1222 COVID-19 vaccine. Study-level background: Pooling of second doses given at about 4 or about 12 weeks was done. Notes on the study in general: Donor demographics were predominantly white British with a female majority; clonal diversity may be underestimated. The repertoires were collected only after the peak T cell response. When two AZD1222 doses had been given, Spike-specific TCR breadth and depth rose.

This clone was picked up one time. Its cognate antigen is unknown. Within the sample, other DNA sequences also encode this same CDR3. Method: immunoSEQ multiplex PCR; TCRdb's copy keeps in-frame clones and lacks some. The sample lists approximately 110,000 clones, less than 90% occurring once. The CDR3 sequence is 12 residues long. The germline V gene has CDR1 MNHEY and CDR2 SVGAGI. V was trimmed by 0 bases and J by 5 bases, leaving 4 bases between them. This sequence was found in an adult in good health. The chain links TRBV6-5 to TRBJ2-5; D ambiguous. The sample in question was peripheral blood, obtained on day 0 of AZD1222 vaccination. The CDR3 sequence: CASSYSGETQYF. The CDR3 region has the DNA TGTGCCAGCAGTTACTCGGGGGAGACCCAGTACTTC.